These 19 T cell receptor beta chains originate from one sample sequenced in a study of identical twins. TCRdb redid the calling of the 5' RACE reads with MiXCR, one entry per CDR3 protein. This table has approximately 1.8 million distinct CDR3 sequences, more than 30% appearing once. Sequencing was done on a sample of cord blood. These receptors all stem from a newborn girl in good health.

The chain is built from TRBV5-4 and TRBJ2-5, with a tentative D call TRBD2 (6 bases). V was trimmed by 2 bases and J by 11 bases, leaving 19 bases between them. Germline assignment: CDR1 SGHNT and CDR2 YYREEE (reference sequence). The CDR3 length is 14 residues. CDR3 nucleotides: TGTGCCAGCAGCTTTGCGGGACCTTTGGTTGAGCAGTACTTC. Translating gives CASSFAGPLVEQYF.

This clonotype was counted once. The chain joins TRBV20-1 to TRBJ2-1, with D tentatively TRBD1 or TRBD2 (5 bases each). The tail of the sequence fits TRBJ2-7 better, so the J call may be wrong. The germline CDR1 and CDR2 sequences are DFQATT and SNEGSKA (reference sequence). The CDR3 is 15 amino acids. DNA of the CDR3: TGCAGTGCTAGACGGGGCGACGGCTCCTACAATGAGCAGTACTTC. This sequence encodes CSARRGDGSYNEQYF.

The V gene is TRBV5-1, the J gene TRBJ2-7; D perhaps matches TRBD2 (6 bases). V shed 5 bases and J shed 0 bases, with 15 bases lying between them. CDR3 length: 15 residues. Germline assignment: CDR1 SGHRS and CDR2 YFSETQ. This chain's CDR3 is CASSYIADSSYEQYF. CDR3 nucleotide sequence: TGCGCCAGCAGTTACATAGCGGATAGCTCCTACGAGCAGTACTTC. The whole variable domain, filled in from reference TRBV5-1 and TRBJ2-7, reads KAGVTQTPRYLIKTRGQQVTLSCSPISGHRSVSWYQQTPGQGLQFLFEYFSETQRNKGNFPGRFSGRQFSNSRSEMNVSTLELGDSALYLCASSYIADSSYEQYFGPGTRLTVT.

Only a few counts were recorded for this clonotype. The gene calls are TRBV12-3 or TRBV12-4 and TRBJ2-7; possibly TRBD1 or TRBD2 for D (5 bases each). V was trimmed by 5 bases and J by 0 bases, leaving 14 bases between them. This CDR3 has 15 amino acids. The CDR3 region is CASSLGTVNSYEQYF. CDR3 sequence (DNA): TGTGCCAGCAGTCTAGGGACGGTGAACTCCTACGAGCAGTACTTC.

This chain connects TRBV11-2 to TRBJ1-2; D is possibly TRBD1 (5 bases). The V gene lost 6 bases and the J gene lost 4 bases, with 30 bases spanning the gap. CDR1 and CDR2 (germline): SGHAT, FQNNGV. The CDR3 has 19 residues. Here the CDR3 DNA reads TGTGCCAGCAGACCCATAAAGATCGACAGAGGAAAGCTTTCCTATGGCTACACCTTC. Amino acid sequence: CASRPIKIDRGKLSYGYTF.

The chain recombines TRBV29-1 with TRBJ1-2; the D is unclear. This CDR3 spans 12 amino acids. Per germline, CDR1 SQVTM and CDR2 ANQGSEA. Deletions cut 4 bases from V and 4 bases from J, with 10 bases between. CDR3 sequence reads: CSVGSEFYGYTF. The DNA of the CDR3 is TGCAGCGTTGGATCGGAATTCTATGGCTACACCTTC.

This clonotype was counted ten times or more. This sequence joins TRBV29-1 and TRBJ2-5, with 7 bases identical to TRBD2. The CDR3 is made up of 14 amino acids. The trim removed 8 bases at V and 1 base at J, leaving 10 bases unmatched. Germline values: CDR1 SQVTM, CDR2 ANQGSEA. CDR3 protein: CSMVTGLLQETQYF. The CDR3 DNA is TGCAGCATGGTCACGGGACTACTCCAAGAGACCCAGTACTTC.

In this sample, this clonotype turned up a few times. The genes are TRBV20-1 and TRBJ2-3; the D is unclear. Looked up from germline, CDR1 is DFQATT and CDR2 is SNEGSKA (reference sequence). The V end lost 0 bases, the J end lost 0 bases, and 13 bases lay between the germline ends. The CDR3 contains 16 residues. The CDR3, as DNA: TGCAGTGCTAGAGATCGGGTCGGTCGCAGCACAGATACGCAGTATTTT. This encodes CSARDRVGRSTDTQYF.

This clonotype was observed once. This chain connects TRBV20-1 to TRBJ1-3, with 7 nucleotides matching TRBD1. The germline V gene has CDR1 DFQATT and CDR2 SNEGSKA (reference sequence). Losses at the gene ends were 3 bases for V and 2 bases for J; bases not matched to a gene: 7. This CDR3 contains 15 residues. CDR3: CSARGQGQTGNTIYF. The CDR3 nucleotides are TGCAGTGCTAGGGGCCAGGGACAGACTGGAAACACCATATATTTT.

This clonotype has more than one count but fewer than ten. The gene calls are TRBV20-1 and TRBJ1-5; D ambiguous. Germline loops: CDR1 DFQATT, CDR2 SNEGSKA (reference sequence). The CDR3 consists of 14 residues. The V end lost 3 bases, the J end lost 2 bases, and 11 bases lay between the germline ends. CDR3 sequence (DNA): TGCAGTGCTAGTACCCTTTCGGGCAATCAGCCCCAGCATTTT. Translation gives CSASTLSGNQPQHF.

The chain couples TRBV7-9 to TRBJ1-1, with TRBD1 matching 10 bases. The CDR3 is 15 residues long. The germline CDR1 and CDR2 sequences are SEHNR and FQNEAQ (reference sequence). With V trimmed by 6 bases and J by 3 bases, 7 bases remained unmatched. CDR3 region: CASRRDRGRDTEAFF. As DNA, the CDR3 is TGTGCCAGCAGAAGGGACAGGGGACGCGACACTGAAGCTTTCTTT. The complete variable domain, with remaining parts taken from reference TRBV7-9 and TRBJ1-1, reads DTGVSQNPRHKITKRGQNVTFRCDPISEHNRLYWYRQTLGQGPEFLTYFQNEAQLEKSRLLSDRFSAERPKGSFSTLEIQRTEQGDSAMYLCASRRDRGRDTEAFFGQGTRLTVV.

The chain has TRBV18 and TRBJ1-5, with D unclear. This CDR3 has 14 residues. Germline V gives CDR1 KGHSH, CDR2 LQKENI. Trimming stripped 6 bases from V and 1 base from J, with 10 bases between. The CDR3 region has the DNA TGTGCCAGCTCCCCCAGCAGAAGCAATCAGCCCCAGCATTTT. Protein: CASSPSRSNQPQHF.

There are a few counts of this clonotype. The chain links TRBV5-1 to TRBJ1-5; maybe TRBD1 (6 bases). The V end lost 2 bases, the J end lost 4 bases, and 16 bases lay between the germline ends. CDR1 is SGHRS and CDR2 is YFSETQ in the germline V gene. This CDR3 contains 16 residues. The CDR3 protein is CASSLNPGQGNQPQHF. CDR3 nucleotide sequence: TGCGCCAGCAGCTTAAATCCGGGACAAGGGAATCAGCCCCAGCATTTT.

The CDR3 DNA sequence: TGTGCCAGCAGCTTCCACGACAGGGGGAATGAAAAACTGTTTTTT. It codes for CASSFHDRGNEKLFF. This chain connects TRBV6-5 to TRBJ1-4; 9 nucleotides match TRBD1. The CDR3 has 15 amino acids. The junction had 7 bases not matched to a gene; V was cut back by 6 bases and J by 5 bases. Germline V gives CDR1 MNHEY, CDR2 SVGAGI.

Here the CDR3 reads CASSSPHKNTEAFF. The CDR3 DNA is TGTGCCAGCAGCTCCCCGCACAAGAACACTGAAGCTTTCTTT. This chain uses TRBV5-6 with TRBJ1-1; D is unresolved. The CDR3 spans 14 residues. Trimming stripped 3 bases from V and 1 base from J, with 10 bases between. The germline gives CDR1 SGHDT, CDR2 YYEEEE.

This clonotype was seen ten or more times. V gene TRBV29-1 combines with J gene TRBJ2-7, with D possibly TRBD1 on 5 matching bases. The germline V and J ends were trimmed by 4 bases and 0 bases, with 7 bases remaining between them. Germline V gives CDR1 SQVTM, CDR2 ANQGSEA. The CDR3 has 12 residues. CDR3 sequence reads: CSVGGRSYEQYF. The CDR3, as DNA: TGCAGCGTTGGGGGCCGCTCCTACGAGCAGTACTTC.

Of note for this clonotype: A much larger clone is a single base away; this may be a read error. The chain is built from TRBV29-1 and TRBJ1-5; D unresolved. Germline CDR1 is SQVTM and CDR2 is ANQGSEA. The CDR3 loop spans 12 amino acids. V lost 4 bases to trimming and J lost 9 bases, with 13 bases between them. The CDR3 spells CSVGGGDRPQHF. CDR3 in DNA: TGCAGCGTTGGGGGTGGAGATCGGCCCCAGCATTTT. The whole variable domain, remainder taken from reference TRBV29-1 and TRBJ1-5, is SAVISQKPSRDICQRGTSLTIQCQVDSQVTMMFWYRQQPGQSLTLIATANQGSEATYESGFVIDKFPISRPNLTFSTLTVSNMSPEDSSIYLCSVGGGDRPQHFGDGTRLSIL.

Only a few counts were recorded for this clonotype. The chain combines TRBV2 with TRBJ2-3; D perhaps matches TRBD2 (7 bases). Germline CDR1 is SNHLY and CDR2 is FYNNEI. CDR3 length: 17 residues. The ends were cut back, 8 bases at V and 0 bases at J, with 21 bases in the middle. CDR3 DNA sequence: TGTGCCAGCGTCACGGGGGGCCCAGGCCTAAGCACAGATACGCAGTATTTT. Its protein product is CASVTGGPGLSTDTQYF.

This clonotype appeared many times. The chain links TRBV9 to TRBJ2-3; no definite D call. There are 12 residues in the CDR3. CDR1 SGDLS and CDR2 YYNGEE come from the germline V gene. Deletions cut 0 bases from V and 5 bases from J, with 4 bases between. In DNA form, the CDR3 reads TGTGCCAGCAGCGTAGAGGTAGATACGCAGTATTTT. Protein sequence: CASSVEVDTQYF.